The rows below give T cell receptor beta chains drawn from one sample of a study of blood T cell repertoires in COVID-19. TCRdb's copy holds only in-frame clones and misses some; the assay was immunoSEQ multiplex PCR. Seen here are 65,000 to 90,000 clones, about 74% observed once, and the top ten hold 2% to 2.5%. The specimen sequenced was peripheral blood. The receptors stem from a man in his sixties or seventies with COVID-19, enrolled during active disease. CDR3s include the opening cysteine and the closing phenylalanine or tryptophan. Fields, in order: V gene, CDR3 length, D gene, J gene, clone size, CDR3 protein, CDR3 DNA. D genes are given only for firm matches. Clone size appears in some rows only: once, few, many, or a class for an expanded clone.

v_gene: TRBV2; len: 15; d_gene: TRBD2; j_gene: TRBJ2-5; abundance: -; CDR3aa: CASSGTSGTQETQYF; CDR3nt: TGTGCCAGCAGCGGGACTAGCGGGACGCAAGAGACCCAGTACTTC
v_gene: TRBV6-5; len: 14; d_gene: TRBD1; j_gene: TRBJ1-1; abundance: few; CDR3aa: CASAEQGVFTEAFF; CDR3nt: TGTGCCAGCGCTGAACAGGGGGTGTTCACTGAAGCTTTCTTT
v_gene: TRBV4-3; len: 14; d_gene: TRBD2; j_gene: TRBJ2-5; abundance: few; CDR3aa: CASSQGGRGETQYF; CDR3nt: TGCGCCAGCAGCCAAGGCGGGAGGGGGGAGACCCAGTACTTC
v_gene: TRBV2; len: 13; d_gene: -; j_gene: TRBJ1-2; abundance: -; CDR3aa: CASSGTAPSGYTF; CDR3nt: TGTGCCAGCAGTGGGACAGCCCCGAGCGGCTACACCTTC
v_gene: TRBV30; len: 15; d_gene: TRBD1; j_gene: TRBJ2-7; abundance: -; CDR3aa: CAWSAGTGVGREQYF; CDR3nt: TGTGCCTGGAGTGCCGGGACAGGGGTTGGTCGGGAGCAGTACTTC
v_gene: TRBV4-2; len: 15; d_gene: TRBD1; j_gene: TRBJ2-7; abundance: few; CDR3aa: CASSQDPGQGYEQYF; CDR3nt: TGTGCCAGCAGCCAAGACCCGGGACAGGGGTACGAGCAGTACTTC
v_gene: TRBV9; len: 15; d_gene: -; j_gene: TRBJ2-1; abundance: -; CDR3aa: CASSPGPEAYNEQFF; CDR3nt: TGTGCCAGCAGCCCCGGGCCGGAGGCATACAATGAGCAGTTCTTC
v_gene: TRBV5-1; len: 17; d_gene: TRBD2; j_gene: TRBJ2-1; abundance: few; CDR3aa: CASSSLTSGSFYNEQFF; CDR3nt: TGCGCCAGCAGCTCGCTGACTAGCGGGAGTTTCTACAATGAGCAGTTCTTC
v_gene: TRBV6-5; len: 14; d_gene: TRBD1; j_gene: TRBJ1-2; abundance: -; CDR3aa: CAIDPGQGARGYTF; CDR3nt: TGTGCCATTGACCCGGGACAGGGTGCCCGGGGCTACACCTTC
v_gene: TRBV3-1/TRBV3-2; len: 17; d_gene: TRBD1; j_gene: TRBJ2-4; abundance: -; CDR3aa: CASSQERPGQGGNIQYF; CDR3nt: TGTGCCAGCAGCCAAGAGAGGCCGGGACAGGGGGGAAACATTCAGTACTTC
v_gene: TRBV6-1; len: 14; d_gene: -; j_gene: TRBJ2-7; abundance: once; CDR3aa: CASSGGLSSYEQYF; CDR3nt: TGTGCCAGCAGTGGCGGGCTTAGCTCCTACGAGCAGTACTTC
v_gene: TRBV20-1; len: 11; d_gene: -; j_gene: TRBJ1-5; abundance: -; CDR3aa: CSAAGDQPQHF; CDR3nt: TGCAGTGCTGCAGGGGATCAGCCCCAGCATTTT